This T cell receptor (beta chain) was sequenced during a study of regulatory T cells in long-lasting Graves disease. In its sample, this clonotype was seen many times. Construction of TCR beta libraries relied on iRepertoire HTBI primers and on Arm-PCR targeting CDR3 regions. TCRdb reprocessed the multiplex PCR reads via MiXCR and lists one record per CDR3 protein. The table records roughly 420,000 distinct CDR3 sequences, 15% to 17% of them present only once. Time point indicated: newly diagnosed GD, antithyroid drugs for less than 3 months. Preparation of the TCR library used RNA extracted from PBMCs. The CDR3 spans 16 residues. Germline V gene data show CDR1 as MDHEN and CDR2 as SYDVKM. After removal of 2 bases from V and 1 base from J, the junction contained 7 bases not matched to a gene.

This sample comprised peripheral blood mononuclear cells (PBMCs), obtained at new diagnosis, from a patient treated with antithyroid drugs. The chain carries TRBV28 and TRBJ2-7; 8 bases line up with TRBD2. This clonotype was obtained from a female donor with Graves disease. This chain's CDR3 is CASSLSKAGGSYEQYF. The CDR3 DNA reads TGTGCCAGCAGTTTAAGTAAGGCGGGAGGTTCCTACGAGCAGTACTTC.